The 21 T cell receptor beta chains given below trace back to one sample, sequenced in a study of T cells in localized non-small cell lung cancer. Profiling relied on immunoSEQ multiplex PCR, and the TCRdb table lists in-frame clones only, not all of them. The table has over a thousand clones, around 30% seen once. Sequenced here: lung tumor tissue, sampled before any cancer treatment. All receptors come from a male donor aged 60 or over with stage I squamous cell lung carcinoma.

The chain couples TRBV30 to TRBJ1-3; the D gene is possibly TRBD1 (5 bases). The germline V gene has CDR1 GTSNPN and CDR2 SVGIG (reference sequence). This CDR3 is built from 15 residues. V gave up 3 bases and J gave up 4 bases, with 16 bases separating them. CDR3 sequence (DNA): TGTGCCTGGAGCAGTCCCGGGACCGCCGGAAACACCATATATTTT. This gives the protein CAWSSPGTAGNTIYF.

The gene calls are TRBV19 and TRBJ1-2, with D unresolved. V lost 3 bases, J lost 1 base, and 9 bases lay in between. Germline-derived CDR1 and CDR2 are LNHDA and SQIVND (reference sequence). The CDR3 runs 14 residues. CDR3 DNA: TGTGCCAGTAGTATGGCAGGAAATAACTATGGCTACACCTTC. Residues: CASSMAGNNYGYTF.

The gene calls are TRBV30 and TRBJ2-2; TRBD2 is a possible D gene (6 bases). The CDR3 contains 15 residues. Deletions cut 5 bases from V and 6 bases from J, with 19 bases between. From germline, CDR1 is GTSNPN and CDR2 SVGIG (reference sequence). CDR3 coding DNA: TGTGCCTGGGACCAATCCGGAGGGTACCCCGGGGAGCTGTTTTTT. Translated: CAWDQSGGYPGELFF.

This clone was found a few times. V gene TRBV29-1 combines with J gene TRBJ1-2, with 8 nucleotides matching TRBD1. CDR3 length: 13 amino acids. CDR1 is SQVTM and CDR2 is ANQGSEA in the germline V gene. J lost 0 bases, V lost 6 bases, and 3 bases had no gene match. This chain's CDR3 is CSVKTGANYGYTF. The CDR3 DNA is TGCAGCGTAAAGACAGGGGCTAACTATGGCTACACCTTC.

The V call is TRBV9, the J call TRBJ2-2; 7 bases match TRBD2. V was pared by 5 bases and J by 1 base, with 5 bases of the junction left unmatched. The CDR3 spans 15 residues. From germline, CDR1 is SGDLS and CDR2 YYNGEE. The CDR3 loop reads CASREREENTGELFF. CDR3 in DNA: TGTGCCAGCAGGGAACGGGAGGAGAACACCGGGGAGCTGTTTTTT.

The chain uses TRBV5-1 and TRBJ1-1; 10 bases are shared with TRBD1. The CDR3 is 16 residues long. V shed 0 bases, J shed 1 base, and the junction held 3 bases outside the gene matches. In germline, CDR1 is SGHRS, CDR2 YFSETQ. The CDR3 loop is CASSLARTGGNTEAFF. In DNA, the CDR3 is TGCGCCAGCAGCTTGGCCCGGACAGGGGGGAACACTGAAGCTTTCTTT.

This clone was found a few times. The V gene is TRBV9, the J gene TRBJ2-7; D is ambiguous. The V gene lost 4 bases and the J gene lost 3 bases, with 14 bases spanning the gap. This CDR3 contains 14 residues. Germline CDR1 and CDR2: SGDLS and YYNGEE. CDR3 bases: TGTGCCAGCAGCCCAAGACCCCGCGGCTACGAGCAGTACTTC. Its protein product is CASSPRPRGYEQYF.

This clone was detected only a few times. V gene TRBV11-3 combines with J gene TRBJ2-5, with TRBD1 matching over 7 bases. The CDR3 has 16 amino acids. The ends lost 4 bases at V and 5 bases at J; junction bases unmatched: 13. Per the germline V gene, CDR1 is SGHNT and CDR2 is YENEEA. The CDR3 loop is CASSSPRQGWSETQYF. CDR3 nucleotides: TGTGCCAGCAGCTCCCCCCGACAGGGCTGGAGCGAGACCCAGTACTTC.

Only a few counts were recorded for this clone. This sequence joins TRBV11-3 and TRBJ2-3; either TRBD1 or TRBD2 may fit D (7 bases each). Between the trimmed V and J ends, which lost 6 bases and 2 bases, there was a span of 21 bases. The CDR3 runs to 17 residues. Germline CDR1 reads SGHNT; CDR2 reads YENEEA. The CDR3 loop reads CASSGGRGRAITDTQYF. CDR3 DNA: TGTGCCAGCAGTGGGGGCAGGGGGAGGGCCATCACAGATACGCAGTATTTT.

The CDR3 bases are TGTGCCAGCAGCTTCCAGGGACAGGGCAGGAATGAGCAGTTCTTC. It translates to CASSFQGQGRNEQFF. The chain joins TRBV11-3 to TRBJ2-1, with TRBD1 identical over 9 bases. Per germline, CDR1 SGHNT and CDR2 YENEEA. The V gene end was trimmed by 3 bases and the J gene end by 7 bases; junction bases not matched to a gene: 7. CDR3 length: 15 amino acids.

This clone counts as medium-sized. The rearrangement uses TRBV11-3 and TRBJ1-1, with 9 bases lining up with TRBD1. J was trimmed by 4 bases and V by 5 bases; bases with no gene match: 8. The CDR3 is 15 amino acids. CDR1 is SGHNT and CDR2 is YENEEA in the germline V gene. CDR3 sequence reads: CASSLEGQGSTEAFF. Here the CDR3 DNA reads TGTGCCAGCAGCCTCGAGGGACAGGGAAGCACTGAAGCTTTCTTT.

This clone was seen a handful of times. V gene TRBV6-8 combines with J gene TRBJ2-7; unclear D gene. Trimming cost V 4 bases and J 3 bases, with 10 bases left between them. The CDR3 length is 13 residues. Looked up from germline, CDR1 is MNHGY and CDR2 is SAAAGT. The CDR3 sequence is CASSSDGNYEQYF. The CDR3 DNA is TGTGCCAGCAGTTCCGACGGTAACTACGAGCAGTACTTC.

Judged by abundance, this clone is large. The chain has TRBV9 and TRBJ1-4; D gene ambiguous. The CDR3 runs to 12 residues. Trimming removed 5 bases from V and 8 bases from J, with 10 bases in between. Germline V gives CDR1 SGDLS, CDR2 YYNGEE. CDR3 DNA sequence: TGTGCCAGCAGTGAACGAGGAGAAAAACTGTTTTTT. Amino acids: CASSERGEKLFF.

The chain has TRBV11-3 and TRBJ1-4, with 7 bases fitting TRBD1. With V trimmed by 0 bases and J by 8 bases, 9 bases remained unmatched. The CDR3 length is 16 residues. From germline, CDR1 is SGHNT and CDR2 YENEEA. In DNA, the CDR3 is TGTGCCAGCAGCTTAGATAATGCCAGGGGGAGAGAAAAACTGTTTTTT. Translated, it gives CASSLDNARGREKLFF.

By share of the sample, this clone is medium-sized. This chain joins TRBV11-3 and TRBJ1-3; D is possibly TRBD1 (5 bases). There are 15 residues in the CDR3. CDR1 SGHNT and CDR2 YENEEA come from the germline V gene. Between the trimmed V and J ends, which lost 3 bases and 2 bases, there was a span of 11 bases. In DNA form, the CDR3 reads TGTGCCAGCAGCTTGCGAGGGGAACCTGGAAACACCATATATTTT. This codes for CASSLRGEPGNTIYF.

V gene TRBV19 combines with J gene TRBJ1-3; D is ambiguous. The V end was cut by 4 bases, the J end by 0 bases, with 7 bases between. Germline CDR1 reads LNHDA; CDR2 reads SQIVND (reference sequence). The CDR3 has 14 residues. In DNA, the CDR3 is TGTGCCAGTAGTAAGGCAGCCTCTGGAAACACCATATATTTT. Translating gives CASSKAASGNTIYF.

V gene TRBV19 combines with J gene TRBJ2-5; D may be TRBD2 (6 bases). Germline values: CDR1 LNHDA, CDR2 SQIVND (reference sequence). The CDR3 runs 13 residues. The V and J ends lost 3 bases and 2 bases respectively, with 7 bases between them. The CDR3 DNA is TGTGCCAGTAGTATTGGACTACAAGAGACCCAGTACTTC. It yields the protein CASSIGLQETQYF.

There are a few counts of this clone. The genes are TRBV9 and TRBJ1-1; 7 bases align to TRBD1. Germline V gene data show CDR1 as SGDLS and CDR2 as YYNGEE. V gave up 0 bases and J gave up 4 bases; unmatched junction bases: 3. The CDR3 length is 14 residues. CDR3 region: CASSVAPGGTEAFF. The CDR3 bases are TGTGCCAGCAGCGTAGCCCCAGGGGGCACTGAAGCTTTCTTT. Variable domain in full (rest from reference TRBV9 and TRBJ1-1): DSGVTQTPKHLITATGQRVTLRCSPRSGDLSVYWYQQSLDQGLQFLIQYYNGEERAKGNILERFSAQQFPDLHSELNLSSLELGDSALYFCASSVAPGGTEAFFGQGTRLTVV.

The V gene is TRBV5-1, the J gene TRBJ2-1; TRBD2 matches at 10 bases. The J segment lost 8 bases and the V segment lost 0 bases, leaving 8 bases of the junction unmatched. The germline gives CDR1 SGHRS, CDR2 YFSETQ. The CDR3 is 16 amino acids. Here the CDR3 reads CASSLVPSGSRDEQFF. The CDR3 DNA is TGCGCCAGCAGCTTGGTACCTAGCGGGAGTAGAGATGAGCAGTTCTTC.

The V gene is TRBV7-4, the J gene TRBJ2-1, with D unresolved. With 3 bases removed from V and 7 bases from J, the gap between germline ends came to 10 bases. CDR1 is SGHVT, CDR2 SQSDAQ, per germline. This CDR3 comprises 13 residues. The CDR3 DNA reads TGTGCCAGCAGCTTTTCGTCTGAGAATGAGCAGTTCTTC. Amino acid sequence: CASSFSSENEQFF. Full variable domain (outside the CDR3, taken from reference TRBV7-4 and TRBJ2-1): GAGVSQSPRYKVAKRGRDVALRCDSISGHVTLYWYRQTLGQGSEVLTYSQSDAQRDKSGRPSGRFSAERPERSVSTLKIQRTEQGDSAVYLCASSFSSENEQFFGPGTRLTVL.

A few counts support this clone. The rearrangement uses TRBV9 and TRBJ1-1; D possibly corresponds to TRBD1 (5 bases). Per germline, CDR1 SGDLS and CDR2 YYNGEE. Trimming took off 7 bases at V and 5 bases at J, with 15 bases between the two ends. There are 13 residues in the CDR3. The CDR3 region is CASGHGGITEAFF. CDR3 nucleotide sequence: TGTGCCAGCGGCCACGGGGGGATAACTGAAGCTTTCTTT.